Listed below are T cell receptor beta chains from one sample, sequenced in a study of cytomegalovirus exposure and HLA in healthy donors. The protocol was immunoSEQ multiplex PCR, while the TCRdb copy is restricted to in-frame clones and leaves out a portion. This table holds 170,000 or so clones, 75% to 90% found once. The sequencing input was PBMCs. These receptors were obtained from a boy between 10 and 17 years old in good health and CMV-seronegative. The CDR3 runs from the conserved cysteine through the conserved F or W. The D gene is left open where the match is weak. Where a row states a size, it is once, few, many or the class of an expanded clone; other rows omit it.

>TRBV7-8|TRBJ2-1|NA|NA
TGTGCCAGCAGCTCAAACAGGGTGCCCACCTACAATGAGCAGTTCTTC
CASSSNRVPTYNEQFF
>TRBV27|TRBJ2-5|NA|NA
TGTGCCAGCAGTTTGGCCCCCACCCAAGAGACCCAGTACTTC
CASSLAPTQETQYF
>TRBV28|TRBJ2-1|NA|NA
TGTGCCAGCAGTTTGGACTTTAACAATGAGCAGTTCTTC
CASSLDFNNEQFF
>TRBV25-1|TRBJ2-7|NA|NA
TGTGCCAGCAGTGGCTTCACACAGGGCTCCCACGAGCAGTACTTC
CASSGFTQGSHEQYF
>TRBV5-6|TRBJ2-7|NA|TRBD1
TGTGCCAGCAGCTTCTTGGGGACAGGGGGTCTATACGAGCAGTACTTC
CASSFLGTGGLYEQYF
>TRBV4-1|TRBJ1-4|NA|NA
TGCGCCAGCAGCCAAGATTTTTCGACCCTCGAGGATGAAAAACTGTTTTTT
CASSQDFSTLEDEKLFF
>TRBV18|TRBJ1-4|once|TRBD1
TGTGCCAGCTCAGCCGGAGGACAGGGGCGGGAAAAACTGTTTTTT
CASSAGGQGREKLFF
>TRBV2|TRBJ2-1|NA|NA
TGTGCCAGCAGTGAACAGGGTAATAGGTACAATGAGCAGTTCTTC
CASSEQGNRYNEQFF
>TRBV6-6|TRBJ1-2|NA|NA
TGTGCCAGCAGTTACGGAACAGGGAGCGGCTACACCTTC
CASSYGTGSGYTF
>TRBV6-5|TRBJ2-5|NA|NA
TGTGCCAGCAGTGGACACCCCCAAGAGACCCAGTACTTC
CASSGHPQETQYF
>TRBV9|TRBJ2-1|NA|NA
TGTGCCAGCAGCGTAGGAGGGCGGAATGAGCAGTTCTTC
CASSVGGRNEQFF
>TRBV4-1|TRBJ1-1|few|TRBD1
TGCGCCAGCAGCCTAGGGGGCAACACTGAAGCTTTCTTT
CASSLGGNTEAFF
>TRBV7-9|TRBJ1-5|NA|NA
TGTTCCAGCAGCTTAGCTGGTGACATTCGAGGGCAGCCCCAGCATTTT
CSSSLAGDIRGQPQHF
>TRBV9|TRBJ1-5|NA|TRBD1
TGTGCCAGCAGCGGAGGGACAGCAGGACAGCCCCAGCATTTT
CASSGGTAGQPQHF
>TRBV6-5|TRBJ2-7|NA|NA
TGTGCCAGCAGGGGGGGAGGTCAGGGTATATACGAGCAGTACTTC
CASRGGGQGIYEQYF
>TRBV6-4|TRBJ1-1|NA|NA
TGTGCCAGCAGTGCAAGCGGGGGGCAGAATGAAGCTTTCTTT
CASSASGGQNEAFF
>TRBV4-3|TRBJ1-1|NA|NA
TGCGCCAGCAGCCAAAGGTTACAGGCGAACACTGAAGCTTTCTTT
CASSQRLQANTEAFF
>TRBV5-1|TRBJ1-4|NA|NA
TGCGCCAGCAGCAGGGCGACAGACAGAAATGAAAAACTGTTTTTT
CASSRATDRNEKLFF
>TRBV20-1|TRBJ1-1|few|NA
TGCAGTGCTAGAGATCCCAGGGAAGCTTTCTTT
CSARDPREAFF
>TRBV6-1|TRBJ2-7|few|TRBD2
TGTGCCAGCACCCGGGGAGGGACCTCCTACGAGCAGTACTTC
CASTRGGTSYEQYF
>TRBV7-9|TRBJ1-2|NA|TRBD1
TGTTCCAGCAGTTCTGACTGGACAGGGGGCGGCTATGGCTACACCTTC
CSSSSDWTGGGYGYTF
>TRBV7-9|TRBJ1-2|NA|NA
TGTGCCAGCAGCTCCCCCGGGGGTCACTATGGCTACACCTTC
CASSSPGGHYGYTF
>TRBV11-2|TRBJ2-3|NA|NA
TGTGCCAGCAGCCCGCGACAGGTTACAGATACGCAGTATTTT
CASSPRQVTDTQYF
>TRBV5-8|TRBJ1-1|few|NA
TGTGCCAGCAGCTTGGGGCAGGTGAACACTGAAGCTTTCTTT
CASSLGQVNTEAFF
>TRBV19|TRBJ1-6|NA|TRBD1
TGTGCCAGTAGGCTGGACAGGAGCTCCTATAATTCACCCCTCCACTTT
CASRLDRSSYNSPLHF
>TRBV10-3|TRBJ2-1|NA|NA
TGTGCCATCAGTGAGTCGTGGGGGGTCTACAATGAGCAGTTCTTC
CAISESWGVYNEQFF
>TRBV11-2|TRBJ2-7|NA|TRBD2
TGTGCCAGCAGCCTCTACCCCCCCCAGGGACTAGCGGAACCCTACGAGCAGTACTTC
CASSLYPPQGLAEPYEQYF
>TRBV29-1|TRBJ1-2|once|NA
TGCAGCGGCAGGGCGGGGGGCGAGGACTATGGCTACACCTTC
CSGRAGGEDYGYTF
>TRBV10-3|TRBJ2-1|NA|NA
TGTGCCATCAGAGGAATCAGGGGCCGTGAACCCCTGTACAATGAGCAGTTCTTC
CAIRGIRGREPLYNEQFF
>TRBV5-4|TRBJ1-1|NA|NA
TGTGCCAGCCTCGGCCCGGGGTTAAACACTGAAGCTTTCTTT
CASLGPGLNTEAFF
>TRBV28|TRBJ1-2|NA|TRBD1
TGTGCCAGCAGTCAGACAGGGGGTTATGGCTACACCTTC
CASSQTGGYGYTF
>TRBV12-5|TRBJ2-1|NA|TRBD2
TGTGCTAGTGGCCCGGGGACTAGCGACAATGAGCAGTTCTTC
CASGPGTSDNEQFF
>TRBV11-2|TRBJ1-5|NA|NA
TGTGCCAGCAGCTTAGTCCCGGGTTACAATCAGCCCCAGCATTTT
CASSLVPGYNQPQHF
>TRBV11-3|TRBJ2-5|NA|NA
TGTGCCAGCAGCTTAGGCCCAGGTTGGCAAGAGACCCAGTACTTC
CASSLGPGWQETQYF
>TRBV5-1|TRBJ2-7|NA|TRBD1
TGCGCCAGCAGCTGGACAGGGAGAGACTACGAGCAGTACTTC
CASSWTGRDYEQYF
>TRBV27|TRBJ2-1|NA|NA
TGTGCCAGCAGTTTATTTACGAGTAGCTCCTACAATGAGCAGTTCTTC
CASSLFTSSSYNEQFF
>TRBV20-1|TRBJ1-2|NA|NA
TGCAGTGCCGTCCTGTTTGATGGCTACACCTTC
CSAVLFDGYTF
>TRBV9|TRBJ2-7|NA|NA
TGTGCCAGCAGCGTAGGGGCAGTTGGTATCTACGAGCAGTACTTC
CASSVGAVGIYEQYF
>TRBV30|TRBJ2-7|NA|NA
TGTGCCTGGAGTGGCCGGGACGAGCAGTACTTC
CAWSGRDEQYF
>TRBV7-2|TRBJ1-1|NA|TRBD1
TGTGCCAGCAGCTCACTCTTGGGCAGGGGGGTTTACAGTGAAGCTTTCTTT
CASSSLLGRGVYSEAFF